Following are 32 T cell receptor beta chains from one sample sequenced in a study of blood T cell repertoires in COVID-19. Libraries were prepared by immunoSEQ multiplex PCR; TCRdb keeps only in-frame clonotypes and omits some of them. The profile shows more than 85,000 clones, about nine tenths of them singletons. Sequenced material: peripheral blood. The receptor set was obtained from a man aged 65 to 79 with acute or convalescent COVID-19.

The rearrangement uses TRBV5-1 and TRBJ1-4; 12 bases are shared with TRBD1. Germline values: CDR1 SGHRS, CDR2 YFSETQ. The V segment lost 3 bases and the J segment 6 bases; nucleotides outside the gene matches: 9. This CDR3 is built from 17 residues. This CDR3 reads CASSSGGTGGADEKLFF. CDR3 in DNA: TGCGCCAGCAGCTCCGGTGGGACAGGGGGCGCGGATGAAAAACTGTTTTTT.

The CDR3 region is CASSHGTTNTGELFF. The CDR3 coding sequence is TGCGCCAGCAGCCATGGGACTACTAACACCGGGGAGCTGTTTTTT. This sequence joins TRBV4-1 and TRBJ2-2, with TRBD2 matching 7 bases. With 3 bases clipped from V and 2 bases from J, the junction kept 3 bases outside the gene matches. Germline values: CDR1 MGHRA, CDR2 YSYEKL. The length of the CDR3 is 15 residues.

This rearrangement joins TRBV25-1 to TRBJ2-7, with 11 bases identical to TRBD2. The V gene's germline CDR1 is MGHDK and CDR2 SYGVNS. The junction had 12 bases not matched to a gene; V was cut back by 4 bases and J by 1 base. The CDR3 loop spans 18 amino acids. This CDR3 is CASSAWAGTSGRSYEQYF. CDR3 in DNA: TGTGCCAGCAGTGCCTGGGCGGGAACTAGCGGGAGATCCTACGAGCAGTACTTC.

The rearrangement links TRBV19 to TRBJ1-2; 7 positions agree with TRBD1. This CDR3 has 15 amino acids. The J segment lost 2 bases and the V segment lost 5 bases, leaving 8 bases of the junction unmatched. Germline V CDR1 and CDR2: LNHDA, SQIVND (reference sequence). The CDR3 nucleotides are TGTGCCAGTAGTGTCGCCTGGGACAGCAACTATGGCTACACCTTC. Protein sequence: CASSVAWDSNYGYTF.

The chain combines TRBV30 with TRBJ1-1; weak D call: TRBD1 (6 bases). The germline gives CDR1 GTSNPN, CDR2 SVGIG (reference sequence). Trimming removed 3 bases at V and 4 bases at J, with 18 bases between. The CDR3 spans 15 residues. The CDR3 spells CAWSQLQGMGTEAFF. The CDR3 nucleotides read TGTGCCTGGAGCCAACTTCAGGGGATGGGCACTGAAGCTTTCTTT.

Here the CDR3 DNA reads TGTGCCAGTACCCACGGACAGGGAACCTACGAGCAGTACTTC. Translated, it gives CASTHGQGTYEQYF. The genes are TRBV19 and TRBJ2-7; 8 bases fit TRBD1. This CDR3 is 14 amino acids long. From germline, CDR1 is LNHDA and CDR2 SQIVND (reference sequence). V lost 7 bases and J lost 2; bases outside the gene matches: 7.

This chain links TRBV28 with TRBJ1-2; the D gene is possibly TRBD1 (6 bases). V was clipped by 6 bases and J by 2 bases, with 10 bases between them. Germline loops: CDR1 MDHEN, CDR2 SYDVKM. This CDR3 is built from 13 residues. DNA for the CDR3: TGTGCCAGCAGGCAAACAGGGAACTATGGCTACACCTTC. Translation: CASRQTGNYGYTF.

The rearrangement joins TRBV19 to TRBJ1-5; a possible D gene is TRBD1 (5 bases). CDR3 size: 14 residues. Germline-derived CDR1 and CDR2 are LNHDA and SQIVND (reference sequence). Between the trimmed V and J ends, which lost 4 bases and 1 base, there was a span of 8 bases. CDR3: CASSSAGSNQPQHF. In DNA, the CDR3 is TGTGCCAGTAGTAGTGCAGGGAGCAATCAGCCCCAGCATTTT.

The chain combines TRBV7-9 with TRBJ1-2, with TRBD1 matching 9 bases. V lost 5 bases and J lost 4; bases outside the gene matches: 14. This CDR3 spans 17 amino acids. The germline gives CDR1 SEHNR, CDR2 FQNEAQ (reference sequence). The CDR3 reads CASSGRTGDGPLYGYTF. The CDR3 bases are TGTGCCAGCAGCGGCAGGACAGGGGATGGCCCCCTCTATGGCTACACCTTC.

This sequence joins TRBV13 and TRBJ2-7; D may be TRBD2 (5 bases). With 1 base removed from V and 3 bases from J, the gap between germline ends came to 13 bases. Germline loops: CDR1 PRHDT, CDR2 FYEKMQ (reference sequence). The CDR3 totals 15 residues. In DNA, the CDR3 is TGTGCCAGCAGCTTAGTGTCGGGAACCAACTACGAGCAGTACTTC. Its protein is CASSLVSGTNYEQYF.

Only one count was recorded for this clone. The chain links TRBV7-8 to TRBJ2-5; no firm D call. Germline assignment: CDR1 SGHVS and CDR2 FQNEAQ. V gave up 1 base and J gave up 1 base, with 7 bases separating them. This CDR3 is built from 14 residues. The CDR3 DNA reads as TGTGCCAGCAGCTTAGGGCTCTCCCAAGAGACCCAGTACTTC. Translation: CASSLGLSQETQYF.

This chain connects TRBV7-9 to TRBJ1-2; no definite D call. The germline CDR1 and CDR2 sequences are SEHNR and FQNEAQ (reference sequence). The CDR3 loop spans 13 amino acids. V shed 5 bases and J shed 3 bases, with 10 bases lying between them. Here the CDR3 DNA reads TGTGCCAGCAGCAGTCAGGTGGACTATGGCTACACCTTC. Residues: CASSSQVDYGYTF.

The chain recombines TRBV3-1 (or the pseudogene TRBV3-2) with TRBJ2-1, with 12 bases aligning to TRBD2. J lost 7 bases, V lost 4 bases, and 5 bases had no gene match. The CDR3 covers 15 residues. Germline-derived CDR1 and CDR2 are LGHDT and YNNKEL (reference sequence). The CDR3 DNA sequence: TGTGCCAGCAGCCCCTCTAGCGGGGGGGTGAATGAGCAGTTCTTC. Encoded protein: CASSPSSGGVNEQFF.

Concerning this clone: One end of the junction varies from germline; a read error may be responsible. Other DNA sequences from this sample encode an identical CDR3 as well. The gene calls are TRBV15 and TRBJ2-7; the match to TRBD1 covers 11 bases. Germline CDR1 and CDR2: LNHNV and YYDKDF (reference sequence). The CDR3 runs 17 residues. The CDR3 coding sequence is TGCGCCACCAGCAGAGATTGGGGACAGGGGGAGTCCTACGAGCAGTACTTC. Translating it yields CATSRDWGQGESYEQYF.

The V call is TRBV18, the J call TRBJ1-1; unclear D gene. Per germline, CDR1 KGHSH and CDR2 LQKENI. Deletions cut 0 bases from V and 1 base from J, with 6 bases between. The CDR3 contains 14 residues. The CDR3 spells CASSPPNKNTEAFF. The CDR3 DNA sequence: TGTGCCAGCTCACCACCTAACAAGAACACTGAAGCTTTCTTT.

The genes are TRBV18 and TRBJ2-7; TRBD2 is a possible D gene (6 bases). This CDR3 is built from 15 residues. Per the germline V gene, CDR1 is KGHSH and CDR2 is LQKENI. Trimming pared 3 bases from V and 2 bases from J, leaving 14 bases between. The DNA of the CDR3 is TGTGCCAGCTCACCCTCGGGACGGACTACCTACGAGCAGTACTTC. Translated, it gives CASSPSGRTTYEQYF.

This clone occurred once. The chain recombines TRBV19 with TRBJ1-3; D remains ambiguous. V dropped 6 bases and J dropped 0 bases, with 18 bases sitting between them. Looked up from germline, CDR1 is LNHDA and CDR2 is SQIVND (reference sequence). The CDR3 is made up of 17 amino acids. CDR3 nucleotide sequence: TGTGCCAGTAGGCCCCAGGCCGAAACTTTCTCTGGAAACACCATATATTTT. Protein: CASRPQAETFSGNTIYF.

The chain employs TRBV4-1 and TRBJ2-1; 11 bases match TRBD2. Trimming removed 1 base from V and 4 bases from J; junction bases left unmatched: 3. The CDR3 loop spans 16 amino acids. Germline loops: CDR1 MGHRA, CDR2 YSYEKL. The CDR3 DNA is TGCGCCAGCAGCCAAGTTAGCGGGGGGGATTACAATGAGCAGTTCTTC. It is translated as CASSQVSGGDYNEQFF.

The V and J genes are TRBV24-1 and TRBJ2-1; D might be TRBD1 (6 bases). Germline CDR1 and CDR2: KGHDR and SFDVKD. This CDR3 is 15 amino acids long. V gave up 3 bases and J gave up 6 bases, with 14 bases separating them. CDR3 protein: CATSDKAQGPNEQFF. The CDR3 DNA is TGTGCCACCAGTGATAAAGCACAGGGCCCCAATGAGCAGTTCTTC.

The CDR3 loop reads CASSQGLRGTFGYTF. CDR3 nucleotides: TGCGCCAGCAGCCAAGGGCTACGGGGAACATTTGGCTACACCTTC. The chain uses TRBV4-1 and TRBJ1-2; D is unclear. CDR3 length equals 15 residues. Trimming left V 1 base short and J 7 bases short, with 16 bases between. Germline CDR1 and CDR2: MGHRA and YSYEKL.

The table lists this clone with a count of one. The junction departs from the called germline gene at one end, perhaps through a read error. V usage is TRBV6-6 and J usage is TRBJ1-1; the D gene is possibly TRBD1 (5 bases). CDR3 size: 15 residues. CDR1 is MNHNY, CDR2 SVGAGI, per germline (reference sequence). This CDR3 reads CASSYSTGGYRIGLF. The CDR3 region has the DNA TGTGCCAGCAGTTACTCGACCGGTGGGTACAGGATCGGGCTATTT.

The chain recombines TRBV4-1 with TRBJ2-3, with D tentatively TRBD1 (5 bases). Trimming cost V 0 bases and J 0 bases, with 7 bases left between them. The CDR3 extends over 15 amino acids. The V gene's germline CDR1 is MGHRA and CDR2 YSYEKL. The CDR3 is CASSQEGRSTDTQYF. In nucleotides, the CDR3 is TGCGCCAGCAGCCAAGAGGGGCGGAGCACAGATACGCAGTATTTT.

This clone was observed a single time. The CDR3 coding sequence is TGTGCCAGCAGCCTGGGACTAGCGGGAGTGAACGAGCAGTACTTC. Residues: CASSLGLAGVNEQYF. The chain is built from TRBV7-8 and TRBJ2-7; 14 nucleotides line up with TRBD2. V shed 5 bases, J shed 5 bases, and the junction held 5 bases outside the gene matches. The CDR3 has 15 amino acids. Germline V gene sequence: CDR1 SGHVS, CDR2 FQNEAQ. The full variable domain, with the rest looked up from reference TRBV7-8 and TRBJ2-7, is GAGVSQSPRYKVAKRGQDVALRCDPISGHVSLFWYQQALGQGPEFLTYFQNEAQLDKSGLPSDRFFAERPEGSVSTLKIQRTQQEDSAVYLCASSLGLAGVNEQYFGPGTRLTVT.

This sequence joins TRBV28 and TRBJ2-1, with TRBD2 matching over 13 bases. The germline V gene has CDR1 MDHEN and CDR2 SYDVKM. Germline trimming cut 5 bases from V and 4 bases from J; bases unmatched to any gene: 5. The CDR3 runs to 16 residues. In DNA form, the CDR3 reads TGTGCCAGCAGTCTATTGACTAGCGGGAGGTACAATGAGCAGTTCTTC. The encoded protein is CASSLLTSGRYNEQFF.

The V gene is TRBV18, the J gene TRBJ1-1; D is uncertain. Trimming shortened V by 4 bases and J by 3 bases, and 9 bases separated the two germline ends. Germline loops: CDR1 KGHSH, CDR2 LQKENI. The CDR3 has 13 residues. CDR3 sequence: CASSLSQDTEAFF. The CDR3 region has the DNA TGTGCCAGCTCACTGTCGCAGGACACTGAAGCTTTCTTT.

The chain is built from TRBV7-2 and TRBJ2-3, with 15 bases aligning to TRBD2. Germline CDR1 SGHTA, CDR2 FQGNSA. Trimming at V came to 5 bases and at J to 0 bases, leaving 6 bases not matched to a gene. The CDR3 length is 18 residues. The CDR3 DNA sequence: TGTGCCAGCAGCGAAGGACTAGCGGGGGGGGCTAGCACAGATACGCAGTATTTT. Translation gives CASSEGLAGGASTDTQYF.

The V gene is TRBV11-3, the J gene TRBJ2-2, with D tentatively TRBD2 (6 bases). Germline values: CDR1 SGHNT, CDR2 YENEEA. CDR3 length: 13 amino acids. The ends were cut back, 3 bases at V and 5 bases at J, with 7 bases in the middle. The CDR3 coding sequence is TGTGCCAGCAGCTTGGGGACTACCGGGGAGCTGTTTTTT. This sequence encodes CASSLGTTGELFF.

CDR3 nucleotides: TGTGCCAGCAGTATTGGACAGGCACCAGATACGCAGTATTTT. Residues: CASSIGQAPDTQYF. The V call is TRBV28, the J call TRBJ2-3, with 7 bases matching TRBD1. After removal of 5 bases from V and 4 bases from J, the junction contained 6 bases not matched to a gene. Germline assignment: CDR1 MDHEN and CDR2 SYDVKM. This CDR3 spans 14 amino acids.

The chain is built from TRBV5-3 and TRBJ1-2, with D perhaps matching TRBD1 (5 bases). TRBV5-3 is an ORF, and what it does is uncertain. V was cut by 0 bases and J by 1 base, with 13 bases left in between. The CDR3 spans 16 residues. Here the CDR3 reads CARSLDLTAVNYGYTF. The DNA for the CDR3 is TGTGCCAGAAGCTTGGATCTGACAGCAGTTAACTATGGCTACACCTTC.

The chain has TRBV19 and TRBJ2-7; 7 bases line up with TRBD1. Per the germline V gene, CDR1 is LNHDA and CDR2 is SQIVND (reference sequence). V was pared by 1 base and J by 3 bases, with 6 bases of the junction left unmatched. This CDR3 spans 15 amino acids. The CDR3 is CASSIGTGENYEQYF. The CDR3 DNA follows: TGTGCCAGTAGTATAGGGACAGGAGAGAACTACGAGCAGTACTTC.

This chain connects TRBV5-4 to TRBJ2-1; D is possibly TRBD2 (6 bases). Germline V gene lookup returns CDR1 SGHNT and CDR2 YYREEE (reference sequence). The CDR3 is 16 residues long. V gave up 3 bases and J gave up 2 bases, with 15 bases separating them. The CDR3 bases are TGTGCCAGCAGCTCCGGACTAAACCCTACCTACAATGAGCAGTTCTTC. Translating gives CASSSGLNPTYNEQFF.

The chain couples TRBV14 to TRBJ2-7; 9 bases match TRBD1. The CDR3 totals 14 residues. Losses at the gene ends were 4 bases for V and 4 bases for J; bases not matched to a gene: 5. Germline-derived CDR1 and CDR2 are SGHDN and FVKESK. The CDR3 coding sequence is TGTGCCAGCAGCCGAGGACAGGGGAGATACGAGCAGTACTTC. Amino acid sequence: CASSRGQGRYEQYF.